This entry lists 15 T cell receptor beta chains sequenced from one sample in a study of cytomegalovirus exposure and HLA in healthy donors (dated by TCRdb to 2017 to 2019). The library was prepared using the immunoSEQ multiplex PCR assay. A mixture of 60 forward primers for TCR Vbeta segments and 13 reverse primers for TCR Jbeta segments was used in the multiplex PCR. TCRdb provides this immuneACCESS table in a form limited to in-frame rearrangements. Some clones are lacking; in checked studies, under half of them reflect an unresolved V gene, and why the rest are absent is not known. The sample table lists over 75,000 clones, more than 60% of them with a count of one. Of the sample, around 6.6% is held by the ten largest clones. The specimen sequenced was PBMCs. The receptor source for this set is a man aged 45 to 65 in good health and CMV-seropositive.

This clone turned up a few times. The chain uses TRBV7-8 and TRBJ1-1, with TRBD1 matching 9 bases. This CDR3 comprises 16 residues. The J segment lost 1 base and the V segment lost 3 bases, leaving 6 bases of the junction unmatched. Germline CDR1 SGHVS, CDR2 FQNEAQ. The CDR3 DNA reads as TGTGCCAGCAGCTTCTCCCCGGGACAGGGGAACACTGAAGCTTTCTTT. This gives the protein CASSFSPGQGNTEAFF.

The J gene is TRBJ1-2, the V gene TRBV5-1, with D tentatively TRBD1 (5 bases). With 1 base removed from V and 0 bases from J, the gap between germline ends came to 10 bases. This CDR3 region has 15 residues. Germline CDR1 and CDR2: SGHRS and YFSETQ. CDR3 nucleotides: TGCGCCAGCAGCTTGACCCCAGGGACTAACTATGGCTACACCTTC. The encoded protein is CASSLTPGTNYGYTF.

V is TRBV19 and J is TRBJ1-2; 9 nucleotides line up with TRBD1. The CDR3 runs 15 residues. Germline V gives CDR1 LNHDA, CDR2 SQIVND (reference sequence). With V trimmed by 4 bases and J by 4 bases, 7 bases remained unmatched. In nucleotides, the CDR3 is TGTGCCAGTAGTACGGCCGGGACAGGGTCCTATGGCTACACCTTC. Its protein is CASSTAGTGSYGYTF.

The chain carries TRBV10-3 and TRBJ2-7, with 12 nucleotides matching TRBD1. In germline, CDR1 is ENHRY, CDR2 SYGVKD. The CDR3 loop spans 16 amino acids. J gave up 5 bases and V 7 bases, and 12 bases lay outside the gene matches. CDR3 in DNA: TGTGCCATCACCGGGACAGGGGGCTCGGACAAGAACGAGCAGTACTTC. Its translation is CAITGTGGSDKNEQYF.

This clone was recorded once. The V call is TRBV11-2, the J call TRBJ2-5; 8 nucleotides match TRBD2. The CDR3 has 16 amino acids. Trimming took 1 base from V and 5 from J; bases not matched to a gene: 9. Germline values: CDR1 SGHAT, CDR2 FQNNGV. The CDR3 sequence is CASSLVTGGEWETQYF. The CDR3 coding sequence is TGTGCCAGCAGCTTAGTGACGGGGGGGGAGTGGGAGACCCAGTACTTC.

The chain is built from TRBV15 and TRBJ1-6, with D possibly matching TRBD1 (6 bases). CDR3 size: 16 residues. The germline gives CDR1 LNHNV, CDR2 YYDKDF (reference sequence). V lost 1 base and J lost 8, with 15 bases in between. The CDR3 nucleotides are TGTGCCACCAGCAGAGGTCAGGGGCGTGAGGATTCACCCCTCCACTTT. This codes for CATSRGQGREDSPLHF. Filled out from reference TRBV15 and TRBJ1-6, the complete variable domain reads DAMVIQNPRYQVTQFGKPVTLSCSQTLNHNVMYWYQQKSSQAPKLLFHYYDKDFNNEADTPDNFQSRRPNTSFCFLDIRSPGLGDTAMYLCATSRGQGREDSPLHFGNGTRLTVT.

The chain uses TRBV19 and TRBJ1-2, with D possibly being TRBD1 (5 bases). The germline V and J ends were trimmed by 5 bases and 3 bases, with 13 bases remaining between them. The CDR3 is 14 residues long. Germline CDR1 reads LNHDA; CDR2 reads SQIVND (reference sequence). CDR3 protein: CASSLDSEDYGYTF. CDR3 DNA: TGTGCCAGTAGTCTCGACAGTGAAGACTATGGCTACACCTTC.

CDR3 nucleotide sequence: TGTGCCAGCAGCCAAGATCGGCAGGGCTTCCAAGAGACCCAGTACTTC. It codes for CASSQDRQGFQETQYF. The chain joins TRBV4-2 to TRBJ2-5, with a possible D match to TRBD1 (5 bases). V lost 0 bases and J 1 base, leaving 12 bases between the germline ends. Germline V gene lookup returns CDR1 LGHNA and CDR2 YNFKEQ. The CDR3 sequence is 16 residues long.

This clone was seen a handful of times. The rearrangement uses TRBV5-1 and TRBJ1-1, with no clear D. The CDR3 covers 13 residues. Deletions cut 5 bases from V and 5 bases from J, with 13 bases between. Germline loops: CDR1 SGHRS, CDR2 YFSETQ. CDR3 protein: CASSSGFGTEAFF. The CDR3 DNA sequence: TGCGCCAGCAGTTCGGGGTTCGGGACTGAAGCTTTCTTT.

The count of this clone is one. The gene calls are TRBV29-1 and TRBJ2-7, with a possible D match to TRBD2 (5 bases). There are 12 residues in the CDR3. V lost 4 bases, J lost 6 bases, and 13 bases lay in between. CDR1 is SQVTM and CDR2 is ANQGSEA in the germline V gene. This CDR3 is CSVAVDRGEQYF. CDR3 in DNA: TGCAGCGTTGCCGTAGACCGGGGCGAGCAGTACTTC.

Here the CDR3 DNA reads TGTGCCACCAGCAGGCAGGCGAACTACGAGCAGTACTTC. It yields the protein CATSRQANYEQYF. The rearrangement joins TRBV15 to TRBJ2-7, with D uncertain. V shed 3 bases and J shed 3 bases, with 9 bases lying between them. The CDR3 is made up of 13 amino acids. Per the germline V gene, CDR1 is LNHNV and CDR2 is YYDKDF (reference sequence).

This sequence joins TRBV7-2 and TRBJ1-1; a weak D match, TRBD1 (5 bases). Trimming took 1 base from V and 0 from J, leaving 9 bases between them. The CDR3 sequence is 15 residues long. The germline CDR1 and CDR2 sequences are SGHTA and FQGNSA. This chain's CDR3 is CASSLGQLVNTEAFF. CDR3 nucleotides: TGTGCCAGCAGCTTAGGACAGCTTGTGAACACTGAAGCTTTCTTT.

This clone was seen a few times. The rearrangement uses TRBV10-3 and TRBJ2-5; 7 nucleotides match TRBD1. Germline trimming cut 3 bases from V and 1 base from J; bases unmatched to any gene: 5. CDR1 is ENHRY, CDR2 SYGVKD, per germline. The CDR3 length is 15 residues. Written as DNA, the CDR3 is TGTGCCATCAGTGATACCGACAGGGCCCAAGAGACCCAGTACTTC. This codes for CAISDTDRAQETQYF.

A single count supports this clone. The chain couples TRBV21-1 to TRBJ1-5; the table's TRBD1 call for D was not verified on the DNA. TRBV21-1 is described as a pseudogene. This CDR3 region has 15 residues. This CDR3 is CASRKTGISNQPQHF. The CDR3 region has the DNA TGTGCCAGCAGAAAGACAGGGATAAGCAATCAGCCCCAGCATTTT.

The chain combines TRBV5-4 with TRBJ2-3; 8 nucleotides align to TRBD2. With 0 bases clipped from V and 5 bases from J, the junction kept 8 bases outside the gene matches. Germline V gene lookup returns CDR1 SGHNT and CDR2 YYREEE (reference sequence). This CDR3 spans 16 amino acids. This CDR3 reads CASSLGGLAHQDTQYF. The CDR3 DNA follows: TGTGCCAGCAGCTTGGGTGGACTAGCACATCAAGATACGCAGTATTTT.